A selection of T cell receptor beta chains follows, all from one sample in a study of blood T cell repertoires in COVID-19. Clones were sequenced by immunoSEQ multiplex PCR, and TCRdb holds only the in-frame ones, with some missing. The table includes tens of thousands of clones, roughly 85% detected once. The specimen sequenced was peripheral blood. These receptors all come from a human donor in a cohort sampled during active COVID-19. CDR3s include the opening cysteine and the closing phenylalanine or tryptophan. The D gene is left open where the match is weak. Clone size is shown for a subset of rows, as once, few, many or a class of expanded clone.

j_call d_call v_call clone_size cdr3_nt cdr3_aa
TRBJ1-6 TRBD1 TRBV25-1 - TGTGCCAGCAGAGAGCCAGGGGGCAATTCACCCCTCCACTTT CASREPGGNSPLHF
TRBJ2-5 TRBD2 TRBV5-1 - TGCGCCAGCAGCCCCGGACTAGCGGGGGGGCGGGTTGAAGAGACCCAGTACTTC CASSPGLAGGRVEETQYF
TRBJ2-7 TRBD1 TRBV15 - TGTGCCACCAGCAGGGACAGGGGGTCCTACGAGCAGTACTTC CATSRDRGSYEQYF
TRBJ2-5 - TRBV28 - TGTGCCAGTTGGGGGGGGCGAGGTGAGACCCAGTACTTC CASWGGRGETQYF
TRBJ2-2 TRBD2 TRBV10-3 - TGTGCCATCGGGTTAGCGGGGAGTGGCGGGGAGCTGTTTTTT CAIGLAGSGGELFF
TRBJ2-2 - TRBV9 - TGTGCCAGCAGCGTAGGAACAGACACCGGGGAGCTGTTTTTT CASSVGTDTGELFF
TRBJ2-7 - TRBV7-8 once TGTGCCAGCACCCGGACAGACCCCACCTACGAGCAGTACTTC CASTRTDPTYEQYF
TRBJ1-1 - TRBV15 - TGTGCCACCAGCAGGGGGGGGAGTGGGAACACTGAAGCTTTCTTT CATSRGGSGNTEAFF
TRBJ1-2 - TRBV19 - TGTGCCACCGAGGACACATATGGCTACACCTTC CATEDTYGYTF
TRBJ1-2 TRBD1 TRBV5-1 - TGCGCCAGCAGCTCGGACAGGGTCATCTATGGCTACACCTTC CASSSDRVIYGYTF
TRBJ1-1 - TRBV15 - TGTGCCACCAGCAGAGATCCGGACAGCACTGAAGCTTTCTTT CATSRDPDSTEAFF
TRBJ1-4 - TRBV10-1 - TGCGCCAGCAGGAGGGCACCGGGTGAAAAACTGTTTTTT CASRRAPGEKLFF
TRBJ1-3 TRBD1 TRBV10-1 - TGCGCCAGCAGCCGGGACAGGGGACTCTCTGGAAACACCATATATTTT CASSRDRGLSGNTIYF
TRBJ2-1 - TRBV12-3/TRBV12-4 - TGTGCCAGCAGTTTTCTGTGGGGGGGCCGGTTCTTC CASSFLWGGRFF
TRBJ1-5 - TRBV2 - TGTGCCAGCAGTACAGGGATTCAGCCCCAGCATTTT CASSTGIQPQHF
TRBJ1-1 TRBD1 TRBV6-1 few TGTGCCAGCAGTGAGTCCCTGGGACAGGTGGGGAGGGGAGCTTTCTTT CASSESLGQVGRGAFF
TRBJ2-5 TRBD1 TRBV5-1 - TGCGCCAGCAGCTTGGCCGCCACAGGGGGTCAAGAGACCCAGTACTTC CASSLAATGGQETQYF
TRBJ2-5 TRBD1 TRBV10-2 - TGCGCCAGCAGTTTAAACAGGGGAGAGACCCAGTACTTC CASSLNRGETQYF
TRBJ2-1 - TRBV18 - TGTGCCAGCTCACCGGGGGCAACCTACAATGAGCAGTTCTTC CASSPGATYNEQFF
TRBJ2-7 TRBD2 TRBV6-5 once TGTGCCAGCAGTTACTCGGCGGGGGGAACCTACGAGCAGTACTTC CASSYSAGGTYEQYF
TRBJ2-6 - TRBV7-3 - TGTGCCAGCAGCTTATCTGGGGGCTGGGCCAACGTCCTGACTTTC CASSLSGGWANVLTF
TRBJ1-6 - TRBV5-4 - TGTGCCAGCAGTTACGAGGTCTATAATTCACCCCTCCACTTT CASSYEVYNSPLHF
TRBJ2-7 TRBD1 TRBV5-1 - TGCGCCAGCAGCCAAATGGGACAGGGCTACGAGCAGTACTTC CASSQMGQGYEQYF
TRBJ2-2 - TRBV18 - TGTGCCAGCTCAGCCTCCACAGTTAGCACCGGGGAGCTGTTTTTT CASSASTVSTGELFF
TRBJ1-6 - TRBV7-7 once TGTGCCAGCAGCGCGACAGAAGATTCACCCCTCCACTTT CASSATEDSPLHF